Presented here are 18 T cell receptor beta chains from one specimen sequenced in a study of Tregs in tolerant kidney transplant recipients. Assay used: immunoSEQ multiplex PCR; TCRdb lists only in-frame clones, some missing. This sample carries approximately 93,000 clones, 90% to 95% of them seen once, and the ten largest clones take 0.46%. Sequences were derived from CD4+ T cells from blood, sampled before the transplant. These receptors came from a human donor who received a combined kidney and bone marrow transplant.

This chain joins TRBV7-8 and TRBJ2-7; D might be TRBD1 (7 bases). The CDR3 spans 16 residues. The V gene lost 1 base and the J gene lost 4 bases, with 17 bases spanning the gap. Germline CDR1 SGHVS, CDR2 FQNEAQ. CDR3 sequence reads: CASSLVRAGQLYEQYF. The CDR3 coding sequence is TGTGCCAGCAGCTTAGTAAGGGCGGGACAGCTATACGAGCAGTACTTC.

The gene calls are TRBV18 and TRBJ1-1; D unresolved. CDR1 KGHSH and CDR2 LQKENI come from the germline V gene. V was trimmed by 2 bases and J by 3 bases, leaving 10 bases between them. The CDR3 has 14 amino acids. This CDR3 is CASSPGQSDTEAFF. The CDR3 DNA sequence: TGTGCCAGCTCACCAGGGCAGTCAGACACTGAAGCTTTCTTT.

The CDR3 is CASSLEGRGSTDTQYF. Written as DNA, the CDR3 is TGCGCCAGCAGCTTGGAGGGTAGGGGTAGCACAGATACGCAGTATTTT. The chain couples TRBV5-1 to TRBJ2-3; weak D call: TRBD1 (5 bases). Germline loops: CDR1 SGHRS, CDR2 YFSETQ. Trimming left V 0 bases short and J 0 bases short, with 11 bases between. The CDR3 is 16 residues long.

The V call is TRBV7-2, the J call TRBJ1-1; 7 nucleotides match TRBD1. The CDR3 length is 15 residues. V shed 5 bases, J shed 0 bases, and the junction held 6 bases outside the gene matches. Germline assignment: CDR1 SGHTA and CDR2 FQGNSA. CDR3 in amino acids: CASSQRQGLNTEAFF. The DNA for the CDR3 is TGTGCCAGCAGCCAACGACAGGGTTTGAACACTGAAGCTTTCTTT.

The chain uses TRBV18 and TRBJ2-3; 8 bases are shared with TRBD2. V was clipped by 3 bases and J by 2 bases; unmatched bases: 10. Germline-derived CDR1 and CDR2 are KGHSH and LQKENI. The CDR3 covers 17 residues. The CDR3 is CASSPRGSGVSTDTQYF. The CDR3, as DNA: TGTGCCAGCTCACCCCGTGGTAGCGGGGTTTCCACAGATACGCAGTATTTT.

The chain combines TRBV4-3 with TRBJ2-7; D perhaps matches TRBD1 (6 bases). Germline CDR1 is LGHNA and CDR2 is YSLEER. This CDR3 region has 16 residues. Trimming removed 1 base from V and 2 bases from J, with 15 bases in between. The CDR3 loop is CASSQVENRAAYEQYF. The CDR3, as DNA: TGCGCCAGCAGCCAAGTTGAGAACAGGGCGGCCTACGAGCAGTACTTC.

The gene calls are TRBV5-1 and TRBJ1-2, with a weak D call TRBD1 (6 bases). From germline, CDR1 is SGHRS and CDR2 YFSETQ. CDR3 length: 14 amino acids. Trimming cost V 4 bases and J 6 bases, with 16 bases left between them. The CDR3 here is CASSTKQGPDGYTF. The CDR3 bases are TGCGCCAGCAGCACGAAACAGGGACCAGATGGCTACACCTTC.

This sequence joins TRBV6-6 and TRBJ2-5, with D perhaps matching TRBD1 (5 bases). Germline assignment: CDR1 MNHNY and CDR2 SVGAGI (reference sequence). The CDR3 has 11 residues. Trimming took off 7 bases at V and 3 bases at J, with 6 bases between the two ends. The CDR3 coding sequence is TGTGCCAGCAAACAGGAAGAGACCCAGTACTTC. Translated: CASKQEETQYF.

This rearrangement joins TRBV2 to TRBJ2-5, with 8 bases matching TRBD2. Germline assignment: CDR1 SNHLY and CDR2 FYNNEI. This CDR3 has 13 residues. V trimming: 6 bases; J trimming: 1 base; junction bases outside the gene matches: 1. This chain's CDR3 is CASRGTSQETQYF. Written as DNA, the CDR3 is TGTGCCAGCAGGGGGACTAGCCAAGAGACCCAGTACTTC.

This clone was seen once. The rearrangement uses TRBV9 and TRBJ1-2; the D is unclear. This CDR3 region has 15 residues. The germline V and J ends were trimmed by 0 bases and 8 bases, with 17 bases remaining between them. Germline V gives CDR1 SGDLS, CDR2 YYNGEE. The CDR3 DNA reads TGTGCCAGCAGCGTAGCTACCGAGGGAGTCGGGGGCTACACCTTC. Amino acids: CASSVATEGVGGYTF. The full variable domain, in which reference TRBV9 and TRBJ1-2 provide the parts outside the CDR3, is DSGVTQTPKHLITATGQRVTLRCSPRSGDLSVYWYQQSLDQGLQFLIQYYNGEERAKGNILERFSAQQFPDLHSELNLSSLELGDSALYFCASSVATEGVGGYTFGSGTRLTVV.

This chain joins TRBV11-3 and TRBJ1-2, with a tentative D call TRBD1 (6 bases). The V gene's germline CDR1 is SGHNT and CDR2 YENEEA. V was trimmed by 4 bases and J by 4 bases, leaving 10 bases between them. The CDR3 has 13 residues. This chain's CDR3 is CASSSQGIYGYTF. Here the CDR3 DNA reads TGTGCCAGCAGCTCACAGGGTATCTATGGCTACACCTTC.

CDR3 residues: CATSRQMTGPYEQYF. As DNA, the CDR3 is TGTGCCACCAGCAGACAAATGACAGGGCCGTACGAGCAGTACTTC. The chain is built from TRBV15 and TRBJ2-7; TRBD1 agrees at 7 bases. CDR3 size: 15 residues. V gave up 2 bases and J gave up 4 bases; unmatched junction bases: 8. CDR1 is LNHNV, CDR2 YYDKDF, per germline (reference sequence).

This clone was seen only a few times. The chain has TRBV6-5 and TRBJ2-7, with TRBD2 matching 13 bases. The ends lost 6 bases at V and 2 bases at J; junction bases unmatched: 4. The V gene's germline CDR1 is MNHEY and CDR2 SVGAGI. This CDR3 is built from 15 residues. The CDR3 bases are TGTGCCAGCAGCAAAACTAGCGGGGGGGCCTACGAGCAGTACTTC. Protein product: CASSKTSGGAYEQYF.

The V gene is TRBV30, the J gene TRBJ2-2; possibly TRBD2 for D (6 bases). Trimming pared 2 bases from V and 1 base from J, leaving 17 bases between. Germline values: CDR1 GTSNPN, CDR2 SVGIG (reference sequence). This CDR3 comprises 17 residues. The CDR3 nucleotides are TGTGCCTGGAGTAGAGTTGGGGCTAGCGAGAACACCGGGGAGCTGTTTTTT. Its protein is CAWSRVGASENTGELFF.

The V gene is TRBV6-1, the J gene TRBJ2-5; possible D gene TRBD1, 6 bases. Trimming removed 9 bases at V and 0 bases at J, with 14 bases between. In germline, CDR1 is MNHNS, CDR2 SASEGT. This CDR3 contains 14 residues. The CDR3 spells CASALTGHQETQYF. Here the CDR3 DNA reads TGTGCCAGTGCCCTTACAGGGCACCAAGAGACCCAGTACTTC.

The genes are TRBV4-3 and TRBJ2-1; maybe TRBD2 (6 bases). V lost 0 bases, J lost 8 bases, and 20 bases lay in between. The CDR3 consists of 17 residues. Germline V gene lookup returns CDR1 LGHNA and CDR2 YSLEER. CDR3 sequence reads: CASSQDSQRVTSDEQFF. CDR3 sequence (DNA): TGCGCCAGCAGCCAAGATAGCCAGCGGGTGACGTCGGATGAGCAGTTCTTC.

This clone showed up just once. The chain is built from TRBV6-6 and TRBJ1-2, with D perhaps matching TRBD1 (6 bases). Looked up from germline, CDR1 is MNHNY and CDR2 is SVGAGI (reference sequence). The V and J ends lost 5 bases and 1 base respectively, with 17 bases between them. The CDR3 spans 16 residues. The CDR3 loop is CASSTYRATVNYGYTF. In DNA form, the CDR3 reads TGTGCCAGCAGTACGTACAGGGCTACGGTTAACTATGGCTACACCTTC.

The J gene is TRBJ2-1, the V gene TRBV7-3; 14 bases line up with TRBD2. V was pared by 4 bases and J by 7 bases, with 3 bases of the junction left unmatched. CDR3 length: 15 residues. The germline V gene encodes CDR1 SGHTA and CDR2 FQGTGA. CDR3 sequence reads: CASSWGLAGENEQFF. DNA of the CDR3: TGTGCCAGCAGCTGGGGACTAGCGGGGGAGAATGAGCAGTTCTTC. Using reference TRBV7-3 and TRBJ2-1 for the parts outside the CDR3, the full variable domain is GAGVSQTPSNKVTEKGKYVELRCDPISGHTALYWYRQSLGQGPEFLIYFQGTGAADDSGLPNDRFFAVRPEGSVSTLKIQRTERGDSAVYLCASSWGLAGENEQFFGPGTRLTVL.